This T cell receptor (beta chain) derives from a study of cytomegalovirus exposure and HLA in healthy donors. Notes on this clone: The antigen is unknown.

Overall study findings and caveats: Altogether, 160 or so TCR beta chains were recorded as cytomegalovirus-associated. Most of the CMV-associated TCR beta chains (in a later analysis) appeared to be HLA-restricted. Several top significant clusters appeared, in a later analysis, to be linked to common viral pathogens.

Looked up from germline, CDR1 is LGHNA and CDR2 is YSLEER. With 0 bases removed from V and 0 bases from J, the gap between germline ends came to 9 bases. The CDR3 sequence is 15 residues long. PCR primers comprised 60 Vbeta and 13 Jbeta primers. Produced via immunoSEQ multiplex PCR; TCRdb's table is partial and in-frame only. The table shows some 120,000 clones, with around 75% occurring only once. The receptor was isolated from a woman between 35 and 50 years old in good health and CMV-seropositive. The chain joins TRBV4-3 to TRBJ2-7; D remains unclear. Sequenced sample: PBMCs. The CDR3 DNA is TGCGCCAGCAGCCAAGAGGCAGGTAGCTCCTACGAGCAGTACTTC. Protein: CASSQEAGSSYEQYF.